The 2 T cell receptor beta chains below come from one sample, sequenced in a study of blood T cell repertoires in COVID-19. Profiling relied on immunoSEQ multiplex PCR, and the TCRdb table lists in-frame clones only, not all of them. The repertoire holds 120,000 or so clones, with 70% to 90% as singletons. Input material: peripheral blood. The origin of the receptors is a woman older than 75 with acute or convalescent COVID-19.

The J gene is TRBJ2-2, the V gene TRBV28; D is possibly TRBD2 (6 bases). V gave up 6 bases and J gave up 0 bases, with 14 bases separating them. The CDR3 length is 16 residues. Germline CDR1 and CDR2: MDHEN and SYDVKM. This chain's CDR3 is CASSPGGAPNTGELFF. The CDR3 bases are TGTGCCAGCAGCCCCGGAGGGGCCCCGAACACCGGGGAGCTGTTTTTT.

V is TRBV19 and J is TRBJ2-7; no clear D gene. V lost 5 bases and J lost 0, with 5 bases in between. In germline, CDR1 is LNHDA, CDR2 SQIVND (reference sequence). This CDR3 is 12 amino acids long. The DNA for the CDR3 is TGTGCCAGTAGTGGCCGCTCCTACGAGCAGTACTTC. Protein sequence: CASSGRSYEQYF. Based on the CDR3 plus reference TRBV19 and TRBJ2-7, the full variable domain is DGGITQSPKYLFRKEGQNVTLSCEQNLNHDAMYWYRQDPGQGLRLIYYSQIVNDFQKGDIAEGYSVSREKKESFPLTVTSAQKNPTAFYLCASSGRSYEQYFGPGTRLTVT.